These 26 T cell receptor beta chains were sequenced from one sample in a study of cytomegalovirus exposure and HLA in healthy donors. Use of 60 Vbeta and 13 Jbeta primers characterized the PCR. Here immunoSEQ multiplex PCR was the method, and the copy in TCRdb shows in-frame clones only, minus some. The top ten hold roughly 1.9% of the sample, which has around 100,000 clones, roughly 80% seen once. What was sequenced was PBMCs. The receptor set was obtained from a woman in her 40s in good health and CMV-seronegative.

The chain couples TRBV5-4 to TRBJ2-5, with 14 nucleotides matching TRBD2. V lost 4 bases, J lost 1 base, and 3 bases stayed unmatched. The germline CDR1 and CDR2 sequences are SGHNT and YYREEE (reference sequence). The CDR3 loop spans 16 amino acids. This CDR3 is CASSPTSGRVQETQYF. As DNA, the CDR3 is TGTGCCAGCAGCCCGACTAGCGGGAGGGTCCAAGAGACCCAGTACTTC.

The chain carries TRBV19 and TRBJ1-5, with no clear D. V was trimmed by 8 bases and J by 0 bases, leaving 14 bases between them. Germline V gene lookup returns CDR1 LNHDA and CDR2 SQIVND (reference sequence). CDR3 length: 15 residues. CDR3 residues: CASWNSRSSNQPQHF. The DNA for the CDR3 is TGTGCCAGTTGGAACAGCAGAAGTAGCAATCAGCCCCAGCATTTT.

The chain employs TRBV27 and TRBJ2-3, with TRBD1 identical over 11 bases. J lost 4 bases, V lost 4 bases, and 4 bases had no gene match. Germline V lookup: CDR1 MNHEY, CDR2 SMNVEV (reference sequence). The CDR3 is made up of 15 amino acids. CDR3: CASSSRTGGPDTQYF. The CDR3 nucleotides are TGTGCCAGCAGTTCCAGGACAGGGGGCCCAGATACGCAGTATTTT.

V usage is TRBV9 and J usage is TRBJ2-1; 7 bases are a match to TRBD1. V dropped 3 bases and J dropped 1; count of bases not matched to a gene: 4. In germline, CDR1 is SGDLS, CDR2 YYNGEE. The CDR3 contains 15 residues. CDR3 in amino acids: CASSAYRGSYNEQFF. In DNA, the CDR3 is TGTGCCAGCAGCGCTTACAGGGGATCCTACAATGAGCAGTTCTTC.

The chain uses TRBV5-4 and TRBJ1-2, with TRBD1 identical over 10 bases. Germline V gene data show CDR1 as SGHNT and CDR2 as YYREEE (reference sequence). This CDR3 comprises 12 residues. V shed 0 bases and J 12 bases; nucleotides not matched to a gene: 2. The CDR3 is CASSLGQGADTF. In DNA form, the CDR3 reads TGTGCCAGCAGCTTGGGACAGGGGGCTGACACCTTC.

This sequence joins TRBV5-1 and TRBJ1-2; 8 bases map to TRBD1. The CDR3 runs 15 residues. Germline CDR1 reads SGHRS; CDR2 reads YFSETQ. Trimming removed 3 bases from V and 6 bases from J; junction bases left unmatched: 10. CDR3 in amino acids: CASSSGQGTSHGYTF. CDR3 DNA sequence: TGCGCCAGCAGCTCTGGACAGGGAACGTCCCATGGCTACACCTTC.

The V and J genes are TRBV15 and TRBJ2-5, with 7 nucleotides matching TRBD1. The CDR3 covers 15 residues. V lost 1 base to trimming and J lost 5 bases; unmatched junction nucleotides: 7. The germline V gene has CDR1 LNHNV and CDR2 YYDKDF (reference sequence). As DNA, the CDR3 is TGTGCCACCAGCAGAGGGGGACAGTCGAGGGAGACCCAGTACTTC. Residues: CATSRGGQSRETQYF.

V usage is TRBV7-8 and J usage is TRBJ2-7; D gene uncertain. The CDR3 sequence is 14 residues long. V was shortened by 3 bases and J by 0 bases, with 9 bases between the two germline ends. Germline V CDR1 and CDR2: SGHVS, FQNEAQ. The DNA of the CDR3 is TGTGCCAGCAGCTTGCTCCCGAGCTCCTACGAGCAGTACTTC. This gives the protein CASSLLPSSYEQYF.

The chain has TRBV7-8 and TRBJ1-1; D unresolved. Germline CDR1 reads SGHVS; CDR2 reads FQNEAQ. This CDR3 has 15 residues. V lost 7 bases, J lost 4 bases, and 19 bases lay in between. This CDR3 reads CASTSRRFDGTEAFF. The CDR3 region has the DNA TGTGCCAGCACCTCGAGGAGGTTTGATGGCACTGAAGCTTTCTTT.

V usage is TRBV5-1 and J usage is TRBJ2-1, with D possibly being TRBD2 (6 bases). V was pared by 4 bases and J by 0 bases, with 17 bases between. This CDR3 contains 17 residues. Germline CDR1 and CDR2: SGHRS and YFSETQ. CDR3 in DNA: TGCGCCAGCAGCGTTATTCCCACCGGGAGCTCCTACAATGAGCAGTTCTTC. This codes for CASSVIPTGSSYNEQFF.

Details on this clone: The same CDR3 can be traced to other DNA sequences in this sample. The chain carries TRBV28 and TRBJ2-7, with 11 positions matching TRBD2. CDR3 length: 14 residues. V trimming: 7 bases; J trimming: 7 bases; junction bases outside the gene matches: 9. Germline V gene sequence: CDR1 MDHEN, CDR2 SYDVKM. This CDR3 is CASTQALAGAEQYF. For the CDR3, the DNA is TGTGCCAGCACCCAAGCACTAGCGGGAGCTGAGCAGTACTTC.

The rearrangement links TRBV5-1 to TRBJ1-6; no reliable D call. The CDR3 spans 17 residues. In germline, CDR1 is SGHRS, CDR2 YFSETQ. Deletions cut 5 bases from V and 1 base from J, with 16 bases between. The CDR3 region is CASRYAYRGSYNSPLHF. The CDR3, as DNA: TGCGCCAGCAGATACGCGTACCGGGGATCCTATAATTCACCCCTCCACTTT.

This sequence joins TRBV28 and TRBJ2-7; D is uncertain. This CDR3 contains 16 residues. Germline CDR1 is MDHEN and CDR2 is SYDVKM. Deletions cut 5 bases from V and 5 bases from J, with 22 bases between. This CDR3 reads CASSSYSGSPAHEQYF. DNA of the CDR3: TGTGCCAGCAGTAGCTACTCCGGGTCCCCGGCCCACGAGCAGTACTTC.

V gene TRBV25-1 combines with J gene TRBJ2-3; 8 nucleotides match TRBD2. Trimming cost V 7 bases and J 3 bases; bases outside gene matches: 12. CDR1 and CDR2 from the germline V gene are MGHDK and SYGVNS. CDR3 size: 16 residues. The CDR3 sequence is CASTGPSGGSTDTQYF. The CDR3 coding sequence is TGTGCCAGCACCGGACCCTCGGGGGGGAGTACAGATACGCAGTATTTT.

The chain links TRBV4-3 to TRBJ1-5, with D maybe TRBD1 (5 bases). The V end was cut by 0 bases, the J end by 3 bases, with 12 bases between. This CDR3 has 16 amino acids. The germline V gene encodes CDR1 LGHNA and CDR2 YSLEER. The CDR3 sequence is CASSQDLTGANQPQHF. The CDR3 DNA is TGCGCCAGCAGCCAAGACCTTACAGGCGCCAATCAGCCCCAGCATTTT.

The chain employs TRBV4-1 and TRBJ2-1, with TRBD1 matching over 9 bases. The germline V gene encodes CDR1 MGHRA and CDR2 YSYEKL. J lost 4 bases, V lost 3 bases, and 4 bases had no gene match. The CDR3 spans 15 residues. The CDR3 DNA reads TGCGCCAGCAGCCAGGGGGACAGGGATTACAATGAGCAGTTCTTC. Translated: CASSQGDRDYNEQFF.

The V call is TRBV6-5, the J call TRBJ1-1; TRBD1 is a possible D gene (5 bases). From germline, CDR1 is MNHEY and CDR2 SVGAGI. There are 13 residues in the CDR3. V was shortened by 6 bases and J by 2 bases, with 10 bases between the two germline ends. The CDR3 region is CASSLQDNTEAFF. In nucleotides, the CDR3 is TGTGCCAGCAGCTTACAGGACAACACTGAAGCTTTCTTT.

The chain is built from TRBV28 and TRBJ2-1; 12 positions match TRBD2. Germline V lookup: CDR1 MDHEN, CDR2 SYDVKM. The ends lost 6 bases at V and 0 bases at J; junction bases unmatched: 12. The CDR3 sequence is 19 residues long. The CDR3: CASSHGLAGHPSSYNEQFF. CDR3 DNA sequence: TGTGCCAGCAGCCACGGACTAGCGGGGCACCCGAGCTCCTACAATGAGCAGTTCTTC.

V usage is TRBV7-8 and J usage is TRBJ2-1; TRBD1 aligns across 12 bases. Per germline, CDR1 SGHVS and CDR2 FQNEAQ. The CDR3 loop spans 16 amino acids. V shed 5 bases, J shed 7 bases, and the junction held 9 bases outside the gene matches. The DNA of the CDR3 is TGTGCCAGCAGCCCCCACCGGGACAGGGGGCCGAATGAGCAGTTCTTC. Protein: CASSPHRDRGPNEQFF.

The rearrangement uses TRBV5-1 and TRBJ1-1; 10 bases are shared with TRBD1. This CDR3 contains 15 residues. Germline assignment: CDR1 SGHRS and CDR2 YFSETQ. V gave up 1 base and J gave up 7 bases; unmatched junction bases: 7. The CDR3 region is CASSLLGTGADEAFF. CDR3 DNA sequence: TGCGCCAGCAGCTTGTTAGGGACAGGGGCGGATGAAGCTTTCTTT.

V gene TRBV7-2 combines with J gene TRBJ1-5; TRBD1 aligns across 11 bases. Unmatched junction bases numbered 1, after V lost 3 bases and J lost 3 bases. The CDR3 sequence is 15 residues long. CDR1 is SGHTA and CDR2 is FQGNSA in the germline V gene. CDR3: CASSFGQGANQPQHF. CDR3 bases: TGTGCCAGCAGCTTTGGACAGGGGGCCAATCAGCCCCAGCATTTT.

The rearrangement uses TRBV7-6 and TRBJ2-2; 8 positions agree with TRBD1. The ends lost 5 bases at V and 5 bases at J; junction bases unmatched: 4. This CDR3 contains 14 residues. The germline V gene encodes CDR1 SGHVS and CDR2 FNYEAQ. CDR3 coding DNA: TGTGCCAGCAGCCGGACAGGGCAAACCGGGGAGCTGTTTTTT. This sequence encodes CASSRTGQTGELFF.

The rearrangement joins TRBV7-8 to TRBJ2-2; 8 nucleotides agree with TRBD2. CDR3 length equals 21 residues. V dropped 1 base and J dropped 4; count of bases not matched to a gene: 20. Per the germline V gene, CDR1 is SGHVS and CDR2 is FQNEAQ. The CDR3 DNA reads as TGTGCCAGCAGCTTAGGGAGCGGACCTAGCGGGCGTATCCGAACCACCGGGGAGCTGTTTTTT. This codes for CASSLGSGPSGRIRTTGELFF.

The chain combines TRBV11-2 with TRBJ2-1; D call uncertain. V lost 1 base, J lost 0 bases, and 13 bases lay in between. The CDR3 runs to 17 residues. CDR1 is SGHAT, CDR2 FQNNGV, per germline. CDR3: CASSLVGPLSSYNEQFF. The CDR3 DNA reads TGTGCCAGCAGCTTAGTTGGGCCATTGAGCTCCTACAATGAGCAGTTCTTC.

The chain has TRBV28 and TRBJ2-3; perhaps TRBD2 as D (5 bases). Germline CDR1 is MDHEN and CDR2 is SYDVKM. V lost 5 bases, J lost 3 bases, and 21 bases lay in between. The CDR3 length is 17 residues. DNA for the CDR3: TGTGCCAGCAGTGGACTTCCGCGGGCCCTCTCTACAGATACGCAGTATTTT. Translation: CASSGLPRALSTDTQYF.

This clone was seen a single time. The chain has TRBV4-1 and TRBJ2-7, with 12 bases matching TRBD2. The V gene's germline CDR1 is MGHRA and CDR2 YSYEKL. Unmatched junction bases numbered 5, after V lost 3 bases and J lost 2 bases. This CDR3 comprises 16 residues. CDR3 region: CASSQSTSGRTYEQYF. The CDR3 region has the DNA TGCGCCAGCAGCCAGAGCACTAGCGGGAGGACCTACGAGCAGTACTTC.